This T cell receptor (beta chain) appears in the sequencing data of a study of T cells after yellow fever vaccination. Study-level points and caveats: Reappearing after the booster were most of the clones from primary vaccination (around 96% CD4, about 87% CD8).

CDR1 is MGHRA and CDR2 is YSYEKL in the germline V gene. There are 16 residues in the CDR3. Trimming cost V 0 bases and J 0 bases, with 9 bases left between them. TCRdb itself ran the 5' RACE reads through MiXCR, one entry per CDR3 protein. The data contain 250,000 or so distinct CDR3 sequences, 3.6% of them singletons. In this sample, this clonotype turned up many times. Its antigen is not identified. The chain combines TRBV4-1 with TRBJ1-5; D perhaps matches TRBD1 (6 bases). The sample here was PBMCs, taken 15 days after the yellow fever booster vaccination. The sequence came from a man between 18 and 35 years old who received the YFV17D yellow fever vaccine. CDR3 DNA: TGCGCCAGCAGCCAAGAACAGGGATATAGCAATCAGCCCCAGCATTTT. It codes for CASSQEQGYSNQPQHF.